The text below deals with one T cell receptor (beta chain). The antigen is not known. This specimen belongs to a study of T cell responses to AZD1222 COVID-19 vaccine. Overall study results and limits: Following two doses of AZD1222, Spike-specific TCR breadth and depth rose. The sample set comprised mostly white British donors with more females, and clonal diversity was possibly underestimated.

Trimming took off 3 bases at V and 2 bases at J, with 10 bases between the two ends. This CDR3 spans 14 amino acids. Per the germline V gene, CDR1 is LNHDA and CDR2 is SQIVND (reference sequence). Assay: immunoSEQ multiplex PCR; the TCRdb copy retains only in-frame clones and omits some. The sample yields 85,000 to 90,000 clones, approximately 89% seen once. This clonotype was obtained from an adult in good health. V and J are TRBV19 and TRBJ1-1; D uncertain. Source: peripheral blood, taken on day 0 of MenACWY control vaccination. In nucleotides, the CDR3 is TGTGCCAGTAGTATTAACAGTTTTAACACTGAAGCTTTCTTT. It yields the protein CASSINSFNTEAFF.